The 23 T cell receptor beta chains listed next were all sequenced from one sample in a study of T cell responses to AZD1222 COVID-19 vaccine. TCRdb keeps only in-frame clones here, not all; method: immunoSEQ multiplex PCR. The sample has more than 85,000 clones, about 90% seen once. The sample consisted of peripheral blood, taken 28 days after the second AZD1222 dose. The origin of the receptors is an adult who received the AZD1222 COVID-19 vaccine.

V gene TRBV7-8 combines with J gene TRBJ1-1; 8 bases align to TRBD1. This CDR3 region has 15 residues. Losses at the gene ends were 0 bases for V and 4 bases for J; bases not matched to a gene: 4. CDR1 is SGHVS, CDR2 FQNEAQ, per germline. CDR3 amino acids: CASSLADRGGTEAFF. The CDR3 coding sequence is TGTGCCAGCAGCTTAGCCGACAGGGGTGGCACTGAAGCTTTCTTT. The full variable domain, its missing parts supplied by reference TRBV7-8 and TRBJ1-1, is GAGVSQSPRYKVAKRGQDVALRCDPISGHVSLFWYQQALGQGPEFLTYFQNEAQLDKSGLPSDRFFAERPEGSVSTLKIQRTQQEDSAVYLCASSLADRGGTEAFFGQGTRLTVV.

This chain joins TRBV6-2 or TRBV6-3 and TRBJ2-3; D gene unclear. The CDR3 is made up of 13 amino acids. Trimming took off 3 bases at V and 3 bases at J, with 7 bases between the two ends. Germline assignment: CDR1 MNHEY and CDR2 SVGEGT. As DNA, the CDR3 is TGTGCCAGCAGTTATTCTTCAACAGATACGCAGTATTTT. This sequence encodes CASSYSSTDTQYF.

CDR3 region: CASSRNSGSSLEKLFF. The CDR3 DNA follows: TGTGCCAGCAGTCGTAATAGTGGCAGTTCTCTAGAAAAACTGTTTTTT. The chain recombines TRBV2 with TRBJ1-4; no definite D call. CDR3 length: 16 residues. V was cut by 5 bases and J by 8 bases, with 21 bases left in between. Germline CDR1 SNHLY, CDR2 FYNNEI.

This rearrangement joins TRBV6-5 to TRBJ2-7; D uncertain. The CDR3 contains 13 residues. Germline V lookup: CDR1 MNHEY, CDR2 SVGAGI. Deletions cut 5 bases from V and 3 bases from J, with 11 bases between. The DNA of the CDR3 is TGTGCCAGCAGTAGGGAACAGATCTACGAGCAGTACTTC. This sequence encodes CASSREQIYEQYF.

The rearrangement links TRBV9 to TRBJ1-2, with TRBD1 as a possible D gene (6 bases). This CDR3 spans 14 amino acids. CDR1 and CDR2 (germline): SGDLS, YYNGEE. V lost 0 bases and J 3 bases, leaving 9 bases between the germline ends. CDR3 in amino acids: CASSVGGGDYGYTF. Written as DNA, the CDR3 is TGTGCCAGCAGCGTAGGAGGGGGGGACTATGGCTACACCTTC.

V gene TRBV3-1 (or the pseudogene TRBV3-2) combines with J gene TRBJ2-4; D possibly corresponds to TRBD1 (6 bases). The V gene's germline CDR1 is LGHDT and CDR2 YNNKEL (reference sequence). CDR3 length equals 17 residues. With 3 bases removed from V and 8 bases from J, the gap between germline ends came to 23 bases. The CDR3 region has the DNA TGTGCCAGCAGCCAGCTCCTTAAGGGGGTTGATGAGGACATTCAGTACTTC. The encoded protein is CASSQLLKGVDEDIQYF.

The chain is built from TRBV10-3 and TRBJ2-3, with 9 positions matching TRBD1. Germline CDR1 and CDR2: ENHRY and SYGVKD. The CDR3 spans 13 residues. Unmatched junction bases numbered 2, after V lost 8 bases and J lost 2 bases. The CDR3 DNA reads TGTGCCATCCGGGACAGGGTCACAGATACGCAGTATTTT. Residues: CAIRDRVTDTQYF.

The V gene is TRBV30, the J gene TRBJ1-1; TRBD1 agrees at 7 bases. Germline V gene data show CDR1 as GTSNPN and CDR2 as SVGIG (reference sequence). Trimming at V came to 4 bases and at J to 1 base, leaving 9 bases not matched to a gene. The CDR3 extends over 15 amino acids. CDR3 in amino acids: CAWTFPQGRNTEAFF. For the CDR3, the DNA is TGTGCCTGGACCTTTCCACAGGGGAGGAACACTGAAGCTTTCTTT.

The V gene is TRBV6-5, the J gene TRBJ2-1, with D tentatively TRBD2 (6 bases). Germline CDR1 is MNHEY and CDR2 is SVGAGI. The CDR3 sequence is 16 residues long. V lost 0 bases and J lost 2, with 11 bases in between. CDR3 DNA: TGTGCCAGCAGTTACTCGAAGAGACTAGCCTACAATGAGCAGTTCTTC. This sequence encodes CASSYSKRLAYNEQFF.

The chain couples TRBV7-9 to TRBJ2-1, with unresolved D. The germline gives CDR1 SEHNR, CDR2 FQNEAQ (reference sequence). The CDR3 loop spans 15 amino acids. Trimming removed 3 bases from V and 0 bases from J, with 9 bases in between. For the CDR3, the DNA is TGTGCCAGCAGCTTGAGCGAGACCTCCTACAATGAGCAGTTCTTC. It specifies CASSLSETSYNEQFF.

This clone was recorded only once. This rearrangement joins TRBV4-2 to TRBJ2-1; D is unclear. There are 12 residues in the CDR3. Germline-derived CDR1 and CDR2 are LGHNA and YNFKEQ. The V and J ends lost 0 bases and 9 bases respectively, with 6 bases between them. The CDR3 protein is CASSQERREQFF. The CDR3 DNA follows: TGTGCCAGCAGCCAAGAGCGGCGTGAGCAGTTCTTC.

This rearrangement joins TRBV5-4 to TRBJ1-1; D gene ambiguous. Trimming shortened V by 1 base and J by 1 base, and 8 bases separated the two germline ends. Germline CDR1 is SGHNT and CDR2 is YYREEE (reference sequence). The CDR3 has 14 residues. The CDR3 coding sequence is TGTGCCAGCAGCTTGAAGAGATCGAACACTGAAGCTTTCTTT. It codes for CASSLKRSNTEAFF.

The chain combines TRBV24-1 with TRBJ1-6; no clear D gene. CDR3 size: 12 residues. The ends were cut back, 1 base at V and 8 bases at J, with 2 bases in the middle. Per the germline V gene, CDR1 is KGHDR and CDR2 is SFDVKD. The CDR3 nucleotides read TGTGCCACCAGTGATTTTGATTCACCCCTCCACTTT. Encoded protein: CATSDFDSPLHF.

J is TRBJ1-2 and V is TRBV5-4; D remains unclear. V lost 0 bases and J 2 bases, leaving 14 bases between the germline ends. The CDR3 consists of 16 residues. Germline-derived CDR1 and CDR2 are SGHNT and YYREEE (reference sequence). Here the CDR3 reads CASSLAGPPRNYGYTF. The CDR3 DNA is TGTGCCAGCAGCTTGGCCGGGCCTCCAAGGAACTATGGCTACACCTTC.

The gene calls are TRBV2 and TRBJ1-4; D possibly corresponds to TRBD1 (5 bases). Germline CDR1 is SNHLY and CDR2 is FYNNEI. The CDR3 is made up of 13 amino acids. Deletions cut 3 bases from V and 11 bases from J, with 13 bases between. CDR3 residues: CASSESGGSKLFF. In nucleotides, the CDR3 is TGTGCCAGCAGTGAGTCGGGGGGGTCTAAACTGTTTTTT.

V is TRBV11-1 and J is TRBJ1-1; 9 nucleotides line up with TRBD1. Trimming removed 3 bases from V and 4 bases from J; junction bases left unmatched: 6. The CDR3 is 15 amino acids. Germline loops: CDR1 SGHAT, CDR2 FQDESV (reference sequence). The CDR3 sequence is CASSFDRGISTEAFF. The CDR3 DNA reads TGTGCCAGCAGCTTTGACAGGGGGATTAGCACTGAAGCTTTCTTT.

This sequence joins TRBV9 and TRBJ2-7, with TRBD2 matching 12 bases. The germline V gene has CDR1 SGDLS and CDR2 YYNGEE. This CDR3 spans 16 amino acids. V was pared by 4 bases and J by 0 bases, with 5 bases of the junction left unmatched. The CDR3 loop reads CASSPRTSGASYEQYF. CDR3 coding DNA: TGTGCCAGCAGCCCACGGACTAGCGGGGCCTCCTACGAGCAGTACTTC.

V usage is TRBV9 and J usage is TRBJ1-4; 9 bases align to TRBD1. The CDR3 runs to 15 residues. Germline loops: CDR1 SGDLS, CDR2 YYNGEE. The V segment lost 5 bases and the J segment 7 bases; nucleotides outside the gene matches: 9. The CDR3 DNA follows: TGTGCCAGCAGAGCGACAGGGGGGTTGGGTGAAAAACTGTTTTTT. It encodes CASRATGGLGEKLFF.

V and J are TRBV7-9 and TRBJ2-7; D gene ambiguous. V gave up 0 bases and J gave up 2 bases, with 8 bases separating them. This CDR3 spans 14 amino acids. From germline, CDR1 is SEHNR and CDR2 FQNEAQ (reference sequence). The CDR3 region has the DNA TGTGCCAGCAGCTTAGCATTGGGCCCCTACGAGCAGTACTTC. Translation: CASSLALGPYEQYF.

The chain links TRBV9 to TRBJ2-5; 14 positions agree with TRBD2. The trim removed 2 bases at V and 4 bases at J, leaving 1 base unmatched. The CDR3 is 15 residues long. Germline CDR1 is SGDLS and CDR2 is YYNGEE. The CDR3 reads CASSVGTSGGETQYF. The CDR3 nucleotides read TGTGCCAGCAGCGTCGGGACTAGCGGGGGAGAGACCCAGTACTTC. The variable domain in full, completed from reference TRBV9 and TRBJ2-5, reads DSGVTQTPKHLITATGQRVTLRCSPRSGDLSVYWYQQSLDQGLQFLIQYYNGEERAKGNILERFSAQQFPDLHSELNLSSLELGDSALYFCASSVGTSGGETQYFGPGTRLLVL.

J is TRBJ2-7 and V is TRBV7-9; possibly TRBD2 for D (5 bases). V was trimmed by 5 bases and J by 10 bases, leaving 27 bases between them. The CDR3 is 16 residues long. CDR1 SEHNR and CDR2 FQNEAQ come from the germline V gene (reference sequence). For the CDR3, the DNA is TGTGCCAGCAGCGAAGGAGGTTTTGGGGTACAGCGCCCCCAGTACTTC. Encoded protein: CASSEGGFGVQRPQYF.

The chain uses TRBV4-1 and TRBJ2-7; D is uncertain. V was shortened by 0 bases and J by 0 bases, with 9 bases between the two germline ends. The CDR3 is 15 residues long. Germline V gene lookup returns CDR1 MGHRA and CDR2 YSYEKL. CDR3 nucleotide sequence: TGCGCCAGCAGCCAAGATACGGACCTCTCCTACGAGCAGTACTTC. Protein: CASSQDTDLSYEQYF.

The V call is TRBV2, the J call TRBJ2-3, with 10 bases aligning to TRBD2. The CDR3 runs to 18 residues. The J segment lost 2 bases and the V segment lost 6 bases, leaving 14 bases of the junction unmatched. The germline V gene has CDR1 SNHLY and CDR2 FYNNEI. Here the CDR3 reads CASRPGLASRGATDTQYF. DNA of the CDR3: TGTGCCAGCAGGCCGGGACTAGCGAGCCGAGGGGCCACAGATACGCAGTATTTT.